Described below is a single T cell receptor (beta chain) sequence and its context. This sample was taken from a study of blood T cell repertoires in COVID-19. Study in general: Samples of COVID-19 (acute and convalescent) were obtained from the United States, Italy and Spain.

Trimming left V 4 bases short and J 2 bases short, with 14 bases between. Per the germline V gene, CDR1 is MNHEY and CDR2 is SVGAGI. The CDR3 runs 16 residues. Generated by immunoSEQ multiplex PCR, the TCRdb table keeps only in-frame clones and is missing some. The sample shows just under 80,000 clones, roughly 85% of them seen only once. The sample consisted of peripheral blood. The V and J genes are TRBV6-5 and TRBJ1-4, with TRBD1 as a possible D gene (5 bases). The TCR was taken from a woman aged 70-85 years with acute or convalescent COVID-19. The DNA for the CDR3 is TGTGCCAGCAGTTCCCGGGGGTCTGCCACTAATGAAAAACTGTTTTTT. Translation: CASSSRGSATNEKLFF.